A selection of T cell receptor beta chains follows, all from one sample in a study of neurological immune-mediated disorders. TCRdb called the 5' RACE reads again in MiXCR, with one record for every CDR3 protein. The sample records roughly 48,000 distinct CDR3 sequences, less than 15% being singletons. Sequencing input: PBMCs. These receptors were collected from a male donor with HTLV-1-associated myelopathy (HAM/TSP). CDR3s include the opening cysteine and the closing phenylalanine or tryptophan. A D gene is named only where the DNA matches it firmly. Size tells how often a clone was seen (once, few, many) or the class of an expanded clone, and some rows leave it out.

d_call,j_call,v_call,clone_size,cdr3_aa,cdr3_nt
TRBD1,TRBJ2-2,TRBV15,many,CATSRVFGTGETGELFF,TGTGCCACCAGCAGAGTTTTTGGGACAGGGGAAACCGGGGAGCTGTTTTTT
TRBD1,TRBJ1-2,TRBV7-2,many,CASSLQGRRSYGYTF,TGTGCCAGCAGCCTACAGGGGAGACGCTCTTATGGCTACACCTTC
NA,TRBJ2-2,TRBV9,few,CASSVEARWTWELFF,TGTGCCAGCAGCGTAGAGGCTAGGTGGACTTGGGAGCTGTTTTTT
NA,TRBJ1-2,TRBV15,many,CATSRVHGDGYTF,TGTGCCACCAGCAGAGTCCATGGGGATGGCTACACCTTC
NA,TRBJ2-7,TRBV5-1,many,CASSSGSSYEQYF,TGCGCCAGCTCATCAGGGAGCTCCTACGAGCAGTACTTC
TRBD1,TRBJ1-6,TRBV27,many,CASSFSLGTELHF,TGTGCCAGCAGTTTCTCTCTCGGGACAGAGCTCCACTTT
TRBD1,TRBJ2-7,TRBV7-9,many,CASSLPGQNYEQYF,TGTGCCAGCAGCTTACCGGGACAGAACTACGAGCAGTACTTC
NA,TRBJ2-3,TRBV5-1,many,CASSLLSGGTDTQYF,TGCGCCAGCAGCTTGTTGTCAGGGGGCACAGATACGCAGTATTTT
NA,TRBJ2-3,TRBV4-2,many,CASSQDRRDSDTQYF,TGTGCCAGCAGCCAAGATCGTCGAGATTCGGATACGCAGTATTTT
TRBD1,TRBJ2-7,TRBV29-1,many,CSVTGTGHAYEQYF,TGCAGCGTTACTGGGACAGGGCATGCCTACGAGCAGTACTTC
TRBD1,TRBJ2-2,TRBV9,many,CASKHPGTGGTGELFF,TGTGCCAGCAAGCATCCCGGGACAGGGGGCACCGGGGAGCTGTTTTTT
TRBD1,TRBJ1-2,TRBV9,NA,CASSPITGVGYTF,TGTGCCAGCAGCCCTATTACAGGGGTTGGCTACACCTTC
NA,TRBJ2-1,TRBV7-2,many,CASSLARYNEQFF,TGTGCCAGCAGCTTAGCGAGATACAATGAGCAGTTCTTC
NA,TRBJ2-2,TRBV6-5,few,CASRLDTGELFF,TGTGCCAGCAGGTTGGACACCGGGGAGCTGTTTTTT
TRBD2,TRBJ2-1,TRBV11-3,many,CASRLTSGGGSYNEQFF,TGTGCCAGCAGACTCACTAGCGGGGGGGGATCCTACAATGAGCAGTTCTTC
TRBD1,TRBJ2-7,TRBV5-1,many,CASSLTGFYEQYF,TGCGCCAGCAGCCTGACAGGGTTCTACGAGCAGTACTTC
NA,TRBJ1-5,TRBV5-8,many,CASTRISNQPQHF,TGTGCCAGTACCCGGATTAGCAATCAGCCCCAGCATTTT
TRBD1,TRBJ1-1,TRBV7-9,many,CASSPVPGQYTEAFF,TGTGCCAGCAGCCCGGTCCCGGGACAGTACACTGAAGCTTTCTTT
NA,TRBJ1-2,TRBV11-2,many,CASSSGPYGYTF,TGTGCCAGCAGCTCGGGCCCTTATGGCTACACCTTC
NA,TRBJ2-7,TRBV9,many,CASSVSLTSVYEQYF,TGTGCCAGCAGCGTTTCACTTACTTCGGTCTACGAGCAGTACTTC
TRBD1,TRBJ2-7,TRBV7-2,many,CASSFASGTGGFEQYF,TGTGCCAGCAGCTTCGCTTCCGGGACAGGGGGGTTCGAGCAGTACTTC
NA,TRBJ2-5,TRBV10-3,NA,CASGGGETQYF,TGTGCCTCGGGGGGCGGTGAGACCCAGTACTTC
NA,TRBJ1-6,TRBV27,few,CASSERRVSSYNSPLHF,TGTGCCAGCAGCGAAAGGAGGGTCAGCTCCTATAATTCACCCCTCCACTTT
NA,TRBJ2-4,TRBV5-1,many,CASSLGGQKNIQYF,TGCGCCAGCAGTCTGGGGGGCCAGAAAAACATTCAGTACTTC
NA,TRBJ2-2,TRBV12-3/TRBV12-4,NA,CAGGGGLNTGELFF,TGTGCCGGGGGGGGCGGTCTGAACACCGGGGAGCTGTTTTTT
NA,TRBJ1-3,TRBV3-1,many,CASSQGGWGLHF,TGTGCCAGCAGCCAAGGCGGGTGGGGACTACATTTT
NA,TRBJ2-5,TRBV3-1,many,CASSPLPGPQETQYF,TGTGCCAGCAGCCCTCTCCCGGGGCCCCAAGAGACCCAGTACTTC
NA,TRBJ1-1,TRBV29-1,many,CSVLAPRNTEAFF,TGCAGCGTTTTGGCCCCACGGAACACTGAAGCTTTCTTT
NA,TRBJ2-2,TRBV10-1,many,CASSDYNGELFF,TGCGCCAGCAGTGATTACAACGGGGAGCTGTTTTTT
NA,TRBJ1-2,TRBV20-1,many,CSARDQRQGGYTF,TGCAGTGCTAGAGATCAGCGGCAGGGGGGCTACACCTTC
TRBD2,TRBJ2-1,TRBV5-1,many,CASSSGLAGLNEQFF,TGCGCCAGCAGCTCCGGACTAGCGGGGCTCAATGAGCAGTTCTTC
NA,TRBJ1-5,TRBV27,few,CASSPEGDQPQHF,TGTGCCAGCAGTCCGGAGGGGGACCAGCCCCAGCATTTT
NA,TRBJ2-5,TRBV20-1,many,CSASGGTLNQETQYF,TGCAGTGCTAGTGGGGGGACACTGAACCAAGAGACCCAGTACTTC
NA,TRBJ1-3,TRBV18,many,CASSLDGSGNTIYF,TGTGCCAGCTCGCTCGACGGATCTGGAAACACCATATATTTT
NA,TRBJ2-2,TRBV28,many,CASSSGDVGELFF,TGTGCCAGCAGTTCTGGGGATGTGGGGGAGCTGTTTTTT
NA,TRBJ1-4,TRBV29-1,many,CSVAIGRGDEKLFF,TGCAGCGTAGCTATCGGACGGGGGGATGAAAAACTGTTTTTT
NA,TRBJ1-5,TRBV7-9,NA,CASSFYICSARTGNQPQHF,NA
NA,TRBJ1-4,TRBV20-1,many,CSASRPDEKLFF,TGCAGTGCTAGTCGGCCCGACGAAAAACTGTTTTTT
TRBD1,TRBJ1-5,TRBV20-1,NA,CSANRPGQGLSNQPQHF,TGCAGTGCTAACCGGCCGGGACAGGGCTTGAGCAATCAGCCCCAGCATTTT
NA,TRBJ2-2,TRBV4-2,many,CASSQDPPSVNAGELFF,TGTGCCAGCAGCCAAGATCCCCCGTCGGTAAACGCCGGGGAGCTGTTTTTT
TRBD2,TRBJ2-7,TRBV20-1,many,CSARPGGVSYEQYF,TGCAGTGCCAGACCGGGGGGGGTATCCTACGAGCAGTACTTC
TRBD1,TRBJ2-4,TRBV20-1,many,CSAPDRGHIQYF,TGCAGTGCACCGGACAGGGGTCACATTCAGTACTTC
NA,TRBJ2-7,TRBV5-1,NA,CASSPPAGTPYEQYF,TGCGCCAGCAGCCCCCCGGCCGGGACTCCCTACGAGCAGTACTTC
NA,TRBJ2-5,TRBV5-1,many,CASSLVGEETQYF,TGCGCCAGCAGCTTGGTTGGGGAAGAGACCCAGTACTTC
TRBD1,TRBJ2-7,TRBV20-1,many,CSAPPRTGLYYEQYF,TGCAGTGCTCCTCCGCGGACAGGCTTATACTACGAGCAGTACTTC
TRBD1,TRBJ1-5,TRBV14,many,CASSHGQDNQPQHF,TGTGCCAGCAGCCACGGACAGGACAATCAGCCCCAGCATTTT
NA,TRBJ1-4,TRBV5-1,many,CASSSGPQEKLFF,TGCGCCAGCAGTTCCGGACCGCAAGAAAAACTGTTTTTT
TRBD2,TRBJ2-7,TRBV20-1,many,CSARASRGGGFLSYEQYF,TGCAGTGCTAGAGCGTCCCGGGGCGGGGGATTCCTCTCCTACGAGCAGTACTTC
NA,TRBJ2-7,TRBV12-3/TRBV12-4,many,CASGMADTHWGQYF,TGTGCCAGCGGGATGGCCGACACCCACTGGGGGCAGTACTTC
TRBD2,TRBJ2-1,TRBV5-4,many,CASSRTSGGPGEQFF,TGTGCCAGCAGCCGGACTAGCGGGGGGCCGGGTGAGCAGTTCTTC
TRBD1,TRBJ2-7,TRBV7-2,many,CASSLPLGQGNYEQYF,TGTGCCAGCAGCTTACCTCTGGGACAGGGTAACTACGAGCAGTACTTC
NA,TRBJ2-1,TRBV29-1,many,CSVDRLGDNEQFF,TGCAGCGTCGACAGGCTAGGTGACAATGAGCAGTTCTTC
NA,TRBJ2-5,TRBV5-1,many,CASSPSPQETQYF,TGCGCCAGCAGCCCATCCCCTCAAGAGACCCAGTACTTC
TRBD2,TRBJ2-3,TRBV5-1,many,CASSRDSGGTQYF,TGCGCCAGCAGCCGGGACTCGGGGGGTACGCAGTATTTT
NA,TRBJ2-3,TRBV20-1,many,CSAPLARGPFTTDTQYF,TGCAGTGCTCCCCTTGCGAGAGGGCCCTTTACCACAGATACGCAGTATTTT